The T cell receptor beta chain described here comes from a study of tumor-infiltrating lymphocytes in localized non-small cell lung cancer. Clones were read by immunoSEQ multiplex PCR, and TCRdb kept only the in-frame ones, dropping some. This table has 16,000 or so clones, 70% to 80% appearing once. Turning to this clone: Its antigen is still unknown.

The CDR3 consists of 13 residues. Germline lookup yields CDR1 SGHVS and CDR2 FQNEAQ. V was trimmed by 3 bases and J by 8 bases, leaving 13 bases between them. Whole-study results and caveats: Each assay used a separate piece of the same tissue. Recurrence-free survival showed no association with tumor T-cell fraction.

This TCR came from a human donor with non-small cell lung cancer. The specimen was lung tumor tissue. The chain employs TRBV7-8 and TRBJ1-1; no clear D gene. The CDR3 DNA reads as TGTGCCAGCAGCTTCCCCATGACCGTGGAAGCTTTCTTT. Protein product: CASSFPMTVEAFF.